A selection of T cell receptor beta chains follows, all from one sample in a study of blood T cells in healthy people across ages. TCRdb re-analysed the 5' RACE reads in MiXCR, keeping a single row per CDR3 protein. The sample has under 750,000 distinct CDR3 sequences, around 48% seen once; the top ten hold around 25%. The sample comprised blood. Source of these receptors: a man older than 75 in good health. The CDR3 runs from the conserved cysteine through the conserved F or W. Fields, in order: CDR3 protein, CDR3 DNA, D gene, V gene, CDR3 length, J gene, clone size. D genes are given only for firm matches. Part of the rows lack a size; the others show once, few, many or a class for expanded clones.

CASSVGGPSSYTGELFF | TGTGCCAGCAGCGTAGGAGGACCCTCCTCGTACACCGGGGAGCTGTTTTTT | . | TRBV9 | 17 | TRBJ2-2 | .
CASGREGSTEAFF | TGTGCCTCGGGGAGGGAAGGGAGCACTGAAGCTTTCTTT | . | TRBV15 | 13 | TRBJ1-1 | .
CASSQNPTTDTQYF | TGTGCCAGCAGCCAGAACCCGACCACAGATACGCAGTATTTT | . | TRBV3-1 | 14 | TRBJ2-3 | .
CASSLVWGTENSEQFF | TGTGCCAGCAGCTTAGTTTGGGGGACGGAGAACAGTGAGCAGTTCTTC | . | TRBV7-2 | 16 | TRBJ2-1 | few
CASTVDRAGEQYF | TGCGCCAGCACCGTCGACAGGGCTGGCGAGCAGTACTTC | TRBD1 | TRBV5-1 | 13 | TRBJ2-7 | .
CASSSSGTSGSYQDTQYF | TGTGCCAGCAGCTCTTCCGGGACTAGCGGGAGTTATCAAGATACGCAGTATTTT | TRBD2 | TRBV7-2 | 18 | TRBJ2-3 | .
CASKGLASTGEQFF | TGTGCCAGTAAGGGACTAGCGTCGACCGGTGAGCAGTTCTTC | TRBD2 | TRBV7-2 | 14 | TRBJ2-1 | .
CSARPPTSGSPGEQYF | TGCAGTGCTCGGCCCCCGACTAGCGGGAGCCCAGGCGAGCAGTACTTC | TRBD2 | TRBV20-1 | 16 | TRBJ2-7 | few
CAGSLIAGTSAGNEQFF | TGTGCCGGCAGCTTGATAGCCGGGACTAGCGCCGGCAATGAGCAGTTCTTC | TRBD2 | TRBV7-2 | 17 | TRBJ2-1 | .
CSAGRSTDTQYF | TGCAGCGCCGGGAGATCCACAGATACGCAGTATTTT | . | TRBV20-1 | 12 | TRBJ2-3 | .
CASRSQRGSNQPQHF | TGTGCCAGCAGATCACAACGGGGGAGCAATCAGCCCCAGCATTTT | . | TRBV6-5 | 15 | TRBJ1-5 | many
CASSLSIRNEQYF | TGTGCCAGCAGTTTATCGATACGTAACGAGCAGTACTTC | . | TRBV27 | 13 | TRBJ2-7 | few
CASSLESYGYTF | TGCGCCAGCAGCCTCGAGAGCTATGGCTACACCTTC | . | TRBV5-1 | 12 | TRBJ1-2 | .
CAGSYPGGAGETQYF | TGTGCCGGCAGCTACCCCGGGGGGGCTGGCGAGACCCAGTACTTC | TRBD2 | TRBV7-2 | 15 | TRBJ2-5 | .
CSAGGVSYEQYF | TGCAGTGCTGGCGGGGTCTCCTACGAGCAGTACTTC | . | TRBV20-1 | 12 | TRBJ2-7 | .
CASSPPGTSGSNEQFF | TGTGCCAGCAGTCCACCTGGGACTAGCGGGAGCAATGAGCAGTTCTTC | TRBD2 | TRBV7-9 | 16 | TRBJ2-1 | .
CASRQTRGSASEAFF | TGTGCCAGCAGACAAACCAGGGGCAGCGCATCAGAAGCTTTCTTT | . | TRBV2 | 15 | TRBJ1-1 | .
CASSTGQGQALNEQFF | TGTGCCAGCAGCACAGGACAGGGGCAGGCCCTCAATGAGCAGTTCTTC | TRBD1 | TRBV5-4 | 16 | TRBJ2-1 | .
CASRHPITDTQYF | TGTGCCAGTCGTCACCCGATTACAGATACGCAGTATTTT | . | TRBV27 | 13 | TRBJ2-3 | .
CATQDGDSLPEQYF | TGTGCCACCCAGGACGGGGACAGCCTCCCCGAGCAGTACTTC | TRBD1 | TRBV6-6 | 14 | TRBJ2-7 | .
CARGERGVSTDTQYF | TGTGCTCGCGGCGAGCGGGGGGTTAGCACAGATACGCAGTATTTT | TRBD2 | TRBV12-3/TRBV12-4 | 15 | TRBJ2-3 | .
CASSSRVGYGYIF | TGCGCCAGCAGCAGCAGGGTCGGATATGGCTACATCTTC | . | TRBV5-1 | 13 | TRBJ1-2 | .
CASSLERVRGTQYF | TGTGCCAGCAGTTTAGAGAGGGTTCGGGGGACCCAGTACTTC | . | TRBV28 | 14 | TRBJ2-5 | .
CAISEGDQPQHF | TGTGCCATCAGTGAAGGTGATCAGCCCCAGCATTTT | . | TRBV10-3 | 12 | TRBJ1-5 | .
CASSLALGAADEQFF | TGTGCCAGCAGCTTAGCGTTGGGGGCTGCAGATGAGCAGTTCTTC | . | TRBV7-9 | 15 | TRBJ2-1 | .
CASSQVAALRGEQYF | TGTGCCAGCAGCCAAGTAGCGGCACTTAGAGGGGAGCAGTACTTC | . | TRBV3-1 | 15 | TRBJ2-7 | .
CASSTYLGSSDTQYF | TGTGCCAGCAGCACCTATTTGGGAAGCTCAGATACGCAGTATTTT | . | TRBV7-2 | 15 | TRBJ2-3 | few
CASSQRPGTEAQPQHF | TGTGCCAGCAGCCAAAGGCCCGGGACAGAGGCTCAGCCCCAGCATTTT | TRBD1 | TRBV7-2 | 16 | TRBJ1-5 | .
CASSRDRANTEAFF | TGTGCCAGCAGTCGCGACAGGGCGAACACTGAAGCTTTCTTT | TRBD1 | TRBV6-2/TRBV6-3 | 14 | TRBJ1-1 | .
CASSPWQEIQETQYF | TGTGCCAGCAGTCCCTGGCAGGAGATCCAAGAGACCCAGTACTTC | . | TRBV12-3/TRBV12-4 | 15 | TRBJ2-5 | .
CASSPLAGQGYNEQFF | TGTGCCAGCAGTCCTCTTGCAGGACAGGGGTACAATGAGCAGTTCTTC | TRBD1 | TRBV27 | 16 | TRBJ2-1 | few
CASSPDWKFNEQFF | TGTGCCAGCAGTCCAGACTGGAAATTCAATGAGCAGTTCTTC | . | TRBV27 | 14 | TRBJ2-1 | few
CSGYTSGGPGEQFF | TGCAGCGGCTATACTAGCGGGGGGCCCGGTGAGCAGTTCTTC | TRBD2 | TRBV29-1 | 14 | TRBJ2-1 | .
CASPGQGAGGYTF | TGTGCCAGCCCGGGACAGGGGGCCGGCGGCTACACCTTC | TRBD1 | TRBV11-2 | 13 | TRBJ1-2 | .
CASSPASDEQFF | TGTGCCAGCTCACCGGCCTCGGATGAGCAGTTCTTC | . | TRBV18 | 12 | TRBJ2-1 | .
CASTRTGGYGYTF | TGTGCCAGCACCAGGACAGGAGGCTATGGCTACACCTTC | TRBD1 | TRBV6-6 | 13 | TRBJ1-2 | many
CSVGRGVSTDTQYF | TGCAGCGTTGGTCGCGGGGTGAGCACAGATACGCAGTATTTT | . | TRBV29-1 | 14 | TRBJ2-3 | .
CASSLVPGYNEQFF | TGTGCCAGCAGCTTAGTCCCCGGGTACAATGAGCAGTTCTTC | . | TRBV7-8 | 14 | TRBJ2-1 | .
CASSLAGAATYNEQFF | TGTGCCAGCAGCTTAGCCGGGGCGGCGACCTACAATGAGCAGTTCTTC | . | TRBV7-2 | 16 | TRBJ2-1 | .
CAISEGSGYGEQYF | TGTGCCATCAGTGAGGGATCCGGCTATGGGGAGCAGTACTTC | . | TRBV10-3 | 14 | TRBJ2-7 | .
CAIQNRDRGTDTQYF | TGTGCCATTCAAAACCGGGACAGAGGCACAGATACGCAGTATTTT | TRBD1 | TRBV10-3 | 15 | TRBJ2-3 | .